A single sample is the source of the 16 T cell receptor beta chains below, sequenced in a study of blood T cell repertoires in COVID-19. The repertoire was sequenced with immunoSEQ multiplex PCR; TCRdb's copy has only in-frame clones and lacks some. The repertoire has approximately 130,000 clones, about 80% of them found once; the top ten carry 10% to 14%. The specimen was peripheral blood. Receptor source: a human donor in a cohort sampled during active COVID-19.

The rearrangement uses TRBV2 and TRBJ1-5; a weak D match, TRBD1 (5 bases). V was trimmed by 3 bases and J by 1 base, leaving 10 bases between them. Germline V gene lookup returns CDR1 SNHLY and CDR2 FYNNEI. The CDR3 is 15 amino acids. This CDR3 reads CASSDRARSNQPQHF. DNA for the CDR3: TGTGCCAGCAGTGACAGGGCTCGGAGCAATCAGCCCCAGCATTTT.

The chain employs TRBV7-8 and TRBJ2-2, with 9 bases aligning to TRBD1. CDR1 SGHVS and CDR2 FQNEAQ come from the germline V gene. Trimming removed 4 bases from V and 1 base from J; junction bases left unmatched: 4. The CDR3 loop spans 16 amino acids. CDR3 region: CASSSRDRENTGELFF. Written as DNA, the CDR3 is TGTGCCAGCAGCTCCCGGGACAGGGAGAACACCGGGGAGCTGTTTTTT.

This chain links TRBV4-2 with TRBJ2-2; D may be TRBD2 (7 bases). CDR1 and CDR2 (germline): LGHNA, YNFKEQ. The V and J ends lost 0 bases and 2 bases respectively, with 16 bases between them. This CDR3 is built from 18 residues. In nucleotides, the CDR3 is TGTGCCAGCAGCCAAGAATGGAGGCGGGGGCAAAACACCGGGGAGCTGTTTTTT. Encoded protein: CASSQEWRRGQNTGELFF.

In the case of this clone: The sample contains more than one DNA sequence encoding this CDR3. The chain recombines TRBV2 with TRBJ1-1; perhaps TRBD1 as D (6 bases). The CDR3 consists of 14 residues. Trimming left V 6 bases short and J 0 bases short, with 11 bases between. Germline CDR1 reads SNHLY; CDR2 reads FYNNEI. This CDR3 reads CASRKDSMNTEAFF. As DNA, the CDR3 is TGTGCCAGCAGAAAGGACAGCATGAACACTGAAGCTTTCTTT. Drawing the rest from reference TRBV2 and TRBJ1-1, the complete variable domain is EPEVTQTPSHQVTQMGQEVILRCVPISNHLYFYWYRQILGQKVEFLVSFYNNEISEKSEIFDDQFSVERPDGSNFTLKIRSTKLEDSAMYFCASRKDSMNTEAFFGQGTRLTVV.

This clone was observed a single time. The chain recombines TRBV27 with TRBJ2-3, with D unclear. Germline-derived CDR1 and CDR2 are MNHEY and SMNVEV (reference sequence). The CDR3 sequence is 16 residues long. Trimming removed 1 base at V and 0 bases at J, with 11 bases between. The CDR3 sequence is CASSLFGDSSTDTQYF. The CDR3 DNA follows: TGTGCCAGCAGTTTATTCGGAGATTCTAGCACAGATACGCAGTATTTT.

The V call is TRBV12-3 or TRBV12-4, the J call TRBJ1-2; 7 nucleotides agree with TRBD1. J gave up 2 bases and V 7 bases, and 4 bases lay outside the gene matches. This CDR3 has 13 residues. The CDR3 coding sequence is TGTGCCAGCAATAAACAGGGGAACTATGGCTACACCTTC. This sequence encodes CASNKQGNYGYTF.

V gene TRBV6-5 combines with J gene TRBJ1-1; perhaps TRBD1 as D (5 bases). Germline V gene data show CDR1 as MNHEY and CDR2 as SVGAGI. This CDR3 comprises 15 residues. V lost 2 bases to trimming and J lost 0 bases, with 10 bases between them. The CDR3 DNA reads as TGTGCCAGCAGTTACCTAGACAGTCTGAACACTGAAGCTTTCTTT. Protein: CASSYLDSLNTEAFF.

The CDR3 sequence is CASSPRQIQETQYF. The CDR3 region has the DNA TGTGCCAGCAGCCCAAGACAGATACAAGAGACCCAGTACTTC. The chain couples TRBV3-1 (or the pseudogene TRBV3-2) to TRBJ2-5; weak D call: TRBD1 (5 bases). This CDR3 region has 14 residues. From germline, CDR1 is LGHDT and CDR2 YNNKEL (reference sequence). V was shortened by 4 bases and J by 2 bases, with 11 bases between the two germline ends.

The chain couples TRBV20-1 to TRBJ2-7; D call uncertain. CDR1 is DFQATT, CDR2 SNEGSKA, per germline (reference sequence). The germline V and J ends were trimmed by 0 bases and 6 bases, with 6 bases remaining between them. This CDR3 is 11 amino acids long. CDR3 bases: TGCAGTGCTAGAGAGAGGAGCGAGCAGTACTTC. Its protein is CSARERSEQYF.

V gene TRBV6-1 combines with J gene TRBJ1-1, with 9 bases fitting TRBD1. Germline-derived CDR1 and CDR2 are MNHNS and SASEGT. V lost 4 bases to trimming and J lost 2 bases; unmatched junction nucleotides: 8. The CDR3 is 16 amino acids. The CDR3 region is CASSAGTGSTNTEAFF. CDR3 DNA sequence: TGTGCCAGCAGTGCCGGGACAGGGAGTACTAACACTGAAGCTTTCTTT.

CDR3 loop: CASSLGLAGGPDEQFF. CDR3 sequence (DNA): TGTGCCAGCAGCTTGGGACTAGCGGGGGGGCCGGATGAGCAGTTCTTC. The V and J genes are TRBV5-4 and TRBJ2-1; 14 positions agree with TRBD2. CDR3 size: 16 residues. Trimming cost V 0 bases and J 8 bases; bases outside gene matches: 4. Germline CDR1 is SGHNT and CDR2 is YYREEE (reference sequence).

V usage is TRBV12-3 or TRBV12-4 and J usage is TRBJ2-2; D is perhaps TRBD1 (5 bases). V was cut by 6 bases and J by 4 bases, with 6 bases left in between. This CDR3 is 12 amino acids long. CDR3 coding DNA: TGTGCCAGCAGCCAGGGCACCGGGGAGCTGTTTTTT. Its protein is CASSQGTGELFF.

This chain joins TRBV4-2 and TRBJ2-7; tentative D call: TRBD2 (5 bases). This CDR3 spans 15 amino acids. In germline, CDR1 is LGHNA, CDR2 YNFKEQ. Deletions cut 1 base from V and 4 bases from J, with 14 bases between. As DNA, the CDR3 is TGTGCCAGCAGCCAAGCCGACGGCCGGGGATACGAGCAGTACTTC. As protein: CASSQADGRGYEQYF.

This sequence joins TRBV7-2 and TRBJ2-5; 8 bases map to TRBD2. The V gene's germline CDR1 is SGHTA and CDR2 FQGNSA. The V gene end was trimmed by 1 base and the J gene end by 4 bases; junction bases not matched to a gene: 8. The CDR3 covers 16 residues. In DNA, the CDR3 is TGTGCCAGCAGCTTAGTTCTTGGAAGCGGGGGAGAGACCCAGTACTTC. Translation gives CASSLVLGSGGETQYF.

The chain joins TRBV7-9 to TRBJ1-1; no definite D call. Germline loops: CDR1 SEHNR, CDR2 FQNEAQ (reference sequence). V gave up 1 base and J gave up 1 base, with 7 bases separating them. This CDR3 is 14 amino acids long. The CDR3 DNA is TGTGCCAGCAGCTTAGGCAGTTCGAACACTGAAGCTTTCTTT. It yields the protein CASSLGSSNTEAFF.

The chain has TRBV5-4 and TRBJ2-7; D is possibly TRBD2 (6 bases). In germline, CDR1 is SGHNT, CDR2 YYREEE (reference sequence). The CDR3 has 17 amino acids. Trimming stripped 0 bases from V and 1 base from J, with 17 bases between. The CDR3 sequence is CASSLGYGGAFSYEQYF. Here the CDR3 DNA reads TGTGCCAGCAGCTTGGGTTACGGCGGGGCCTTTTCCTACGAGCAGTACTTC.